Following are 21 T cell receptor beta chains from one sample sequenced in a study of T cells in localized non-small cell lung cancer. The assay was immunoSEQ multiplex PCR, and TCRdb's table has in-frame clones only and misses some. The sample includes tens of thousands of clones, more than 75% of them seen just once. This specimen was peripheral blood, taken before any cancer treatment. The source of these receptors is a woman between 35 and 70 years old with stage I squamous cell lung carcinoma.

J is TRBJ2-5 and V is TRBV6-1; 7 positions agree with TRBD2. CDR1 MNHNS and CDR2 SASEGT come from the germline V gene. V gave up 1 base and J gave up 4 bases; unmatched junction bases: 9. This CDR3 region has 16 residues. Here the CDR3 reads CASSEGASGVGETQYF. The CDR3 bases are TGTGCCAGCAGTGAAGGGGCGAGCGGGGTGGGAGAGACCCAGTACTTC.

The chain recombines TRBV6-1 with TRBJ1-2; TRBD1 might be the D (6 bases). Trimming pared 6 bases from V and 7 bases from J, leaving 9 bases between. This CDR3 spans 11 amino acids. CDR1 MNHNS and CDR2 SASEGT come from the germline V gene. CDR3 amino acids: CASREGGGYTF. The CDR3 region has the DNA TGTGCCAGCAGGGAGGGGGGTGGCTACACCTTC.

V and J are TRBV10-3 and TRBJ1-6; D perhaps matches TRBD1 (5 bases). CDR3 length: 14 amino acids. V was shortened by 2 bases and J by 7 bases, with 9 bases between the two germline ends. Germline-derived CDR1 and CDR2 are ENHRY and SYGVKD. This CDR3 reads CAISEGGENSPLHF. DNA of the CDR3: TGTGCCATCAGTGAGGGAGGGGAGAATTCACCCCTCCACTTT.

This sequence joins TRBV6-1 and TRBJ1-1; possible D gene TRBD1, 5 bases. The CDR3 has 14 amino acids. Germline values: CDR1 MNHNS, CDR2 SASEGT. Trimming took off 3 bases at V and 0 bases at J, with 8 bases between the two ends. In nucleotides, the CDR3 is TGTGCCAGCAGTGAGGGGGGGATGAACACTGAAGCTTTCTTT. It codes for CASSEGGMNTEAFF.

The chain employs TRBV7-8 and TRBJ1-1, with 7 bases fitting TRBD1. This CDR3 region has 12 residues. V shed 0 bases, J shed 11 bases, and the junction held 3 bases outside the gene matches. Germline CDR1 is SGHVS and CDR2 is FQNEAQ. CDR3 sequence: CASSLAGGRAFF. Here the CDR3 DNA reads TGTGCCAGCAGCTTAGCAGGGGGCCGGGCTTTCTTT.

The chain uses TRBV10-3 and TRBJ1-1, with D possibly matching TRBD1 (5 bases). Looked up from germline, CDR1 is ENHRY and CDR2 is SYGVKD. This CDR3 is 15 amino acids long. The V end was cut by 0 bases, the J end by 5 bases, with 13 bases between. CDR3 nucleotides: TGTGCCATCAGTGAGTCACCTCGGGGGGAGACTGAAGCTTTCTTT. This sequence encodes CAISESPRGETEAFF.

The chain employs TRBV7-8 and TRBJ1-3; D remains ambiguous. This CDR3 has 15 residues. Germline assignment: CDR1 SGHVS and CDR2 FQNEAQ. V lost 1 base, J lost 0 bases, and 7 bases lay in between. CDR3 in amino acids: CASSLESRSGNTIYF. The CDR3 bases are TGTGCCAGCAGCTTAGAGTCCCGCTCTGGAAACACCATATATTTT.

The CDR3 coding sequence is TGTGCCAGCAGTGATGTTCGGTCAGTAGGTTATAATTCACCCCTCCACTTT. It codes for CASSDVRSVGYNSPLHF. This chain connects TRBV6-1 to TRBJ1-6; no reliable D call. Germline CDR1 MNHNS, CDR2 SASEGT. V was clipped by 3 bases and J by 4 bases, with 16 bases between them. The CDR3 has 17 amino acids.

The chain employs TRBV5-6 and TRBJ1-2; TRBD1 matches 10 bases. V shed 4 bases, J shed 5 bases, and the junction held 5 bases outside the gene matches. This CDR3 has 14 amino acids. Germline CDR1 reads SGHDT; CDR2 reads YYEEEE. The CDR3 reads CASSRGTGEYGYTF. Written as DNA, the CDR3 is TGTGCCAGCAGCCGCGGGACAGGGGAATATGGCTACACCTTC.

The genes are TRBV5-6 and TRBJ1-1; TRBD1 matches at 11 bases. Looked up from germline, CDR1 is SGHDT and CDR2 is YYEEEE. J was trimmed by 6 bases and V by 3 bases; bases with no gene match: 4. The CDR3 length is 14 residues. The CDR3 protein is CASSSQDRGPEAFF. The CDR3 nucleotides are TGTGCCAGCAGCTCGCAGGACAGGGGGCCTGAAGCTTTCTTT.

The gene calls are TRBV11-2 and TRBJ2-7; D unclear. The ends were cut back, 7 bases at V and 2 bases at J, with 12 bases in the middle. Germline values: CDR1 SGHAT, CDR2 FQNNGV. CDR3 length equals 13 residues. DNA for the CDR3: TGTGCCAGCAAATCGGGTTCGGCCTACGAGCAGTACTTC. Translating gives CASKSGSAYEQYF.

The DNA of the CDR3 is TGTGCCAGTAGTAGGTACCGGCAGCCCAACACCGGGGAGCTGTTTTTT. It is translated as CASSRYRQPNTGELFF. The chain couples TRBV19 to TRBJ2-2; D is ambiguous. Germline V gene sequence: CDR1 LNHDA, CDR2 SQIVND (reference sequence). Deletions cut 4 bases from V and 2 bases from J, with 14 bases between. This CDR3 is 16 amino acids long.

V and J are TRBV19 and TRBJ1-3; TRBD1 might be the D (5 bases). The V end was cut by 6 bases, the J end by 6 bases, with 15 bases between. Germline CDR1 is LNHDA and CDR2 is SQIVND (reference sequence). The CDR3 covers 14 residues. The CDR3 DNA sequence: TGTGCCAGTAGCACCGGGACGGACTTAAACACCATATATTTT. Protein: CASSTGTDLNTIYF.

A few counts support this clone. The chain combines TRBV30 with TRBJ1-1, with a weak D call TRBD1 (6 bases). Germline V gives CDR1 GTSNPN, CDR2 SVGIG (reference sequence). The CDR3 covers 13 residues. Trimming cost V 0 bases and J 6 bases, with 11 bases left between them. The CDR3 bases are TGTGCCTGGAGTGTACGCGGACAGTCTGAAGCTTTCTTT. Translated, it gives CAWSVRGQSEAFF.

The chain combines TRBV30 with TRBJ1-6; TRBD1 might be the D (6 bases). The CDR3 runs 15 residues. The germline V and J ends were trimmed by 4 bases and 10 bases, with 20 bases remaining between them. The germline V gene has CDR1 GTSNPN and CDR2 SVGIG (reference sequence). This CDR3 is CAWNLGAKGGSPLHF. The DNA of the CDR3 is TGTGCCTGGAATCTGGGGGCCAAGGGGGGATCACCCCTCCACTTT.

This chain joins TRBV9 and TRBJ1-4; a weak D match, TRBD1 (5 bases). With 0 bases removed from V and 3 bases from J, the gap between germline ends came to 9 bases. The length of the CDR3 is 15 residues. The germline V gene has CDR1 SGDLS and CDR2 YYNGEE. CDR3: CASSVGGLSNEKLFF. CDR3 nucleotide sequence: TGTGCCAGCAGCGTAGGGGGACTGTCTAATGAAAAACTGTTTTTT.

The chain is built from TRBV12-5 and TRBJ2-7; 7 bases fit TRBD1. The CDR3 has 13 residues. In germline, CDR1 is LGHNT, CDR2 FRNRAP. V lost 4 bases to trimming and J lost 3 bases; unmatched junction nucleotides: 3. The CDR3 loop is CASGSGTVYEQYF. The CDR3 bases are TGTGCTAGTGGTTCGGGGACAGTCTACGAGCAGTACTTC.

About this clone itself: Other DNA sequences within the sample encode an identical CDR3. The rearrangement joins TRBV7-9 to TRBJ1-5; D not resolved. This CDR3 has 13 amino acids. Trimming shortened V by 1 base and J by 5 bases, and 6 bases separated the two germline ends. Per germline, CDR1 SEHNR and CDR2 FQNEAQ (reference sequence). CDR3 sequence (DNA): TGTGCCAGCAGCTTAGGCGGGGATCAGCCCCAGCATTTT. Translation gives CASSLGGDQPQHF.

This sequence joins TRBV6-5 and TRBJ1-1; unclear D gene. This CDR3 region has 14 residues. CDR1 is MNHEY and CDR2 is SVGAGI in the germline V gene. V dropped 0 bases and J dropped 2 bases, with 7 bases sitting between them. The DNA of the CDR3 is TGTGCCAGCAGTTACTCGGTCCAAAACACTGAAGCTTTCTTT. Its translation is CASSYSVQNTEAFF.

The rearrangement uses TRBV9 and TRBJ1-3; D is unclear. With 4 bases removed from V and 1 base from J, the gap between germline ends came to 12 bases. The germline V gene has CDR1 SGDLS and CDR2 YYNGEE. The CDR3 totals 15 residues. CDR3 protein: CASSSSGISGNTIYF. The CDR3 DNA sequence: TGTGCCAGCAGCTCCAGTGGGATTTCTGGAAACACCATATATTTT.

Here the CDR3 reads CASSEASGGYEQYF. For the CDR3, the DNA is TGTGCCAGCAGTGAAGCTAGCGGGGGCTACGAGCAGTACTTC. The chain uses TRBV6-1 and TRBJ2-7, with TRBD2 matching 9 bases. Germline CDR1 and CDR2: MNHNS and SASEGT. The CDR3 runs 14 residues. J was trimmed by 3 bases and V by 0 bases; bases with no gene match: 0.